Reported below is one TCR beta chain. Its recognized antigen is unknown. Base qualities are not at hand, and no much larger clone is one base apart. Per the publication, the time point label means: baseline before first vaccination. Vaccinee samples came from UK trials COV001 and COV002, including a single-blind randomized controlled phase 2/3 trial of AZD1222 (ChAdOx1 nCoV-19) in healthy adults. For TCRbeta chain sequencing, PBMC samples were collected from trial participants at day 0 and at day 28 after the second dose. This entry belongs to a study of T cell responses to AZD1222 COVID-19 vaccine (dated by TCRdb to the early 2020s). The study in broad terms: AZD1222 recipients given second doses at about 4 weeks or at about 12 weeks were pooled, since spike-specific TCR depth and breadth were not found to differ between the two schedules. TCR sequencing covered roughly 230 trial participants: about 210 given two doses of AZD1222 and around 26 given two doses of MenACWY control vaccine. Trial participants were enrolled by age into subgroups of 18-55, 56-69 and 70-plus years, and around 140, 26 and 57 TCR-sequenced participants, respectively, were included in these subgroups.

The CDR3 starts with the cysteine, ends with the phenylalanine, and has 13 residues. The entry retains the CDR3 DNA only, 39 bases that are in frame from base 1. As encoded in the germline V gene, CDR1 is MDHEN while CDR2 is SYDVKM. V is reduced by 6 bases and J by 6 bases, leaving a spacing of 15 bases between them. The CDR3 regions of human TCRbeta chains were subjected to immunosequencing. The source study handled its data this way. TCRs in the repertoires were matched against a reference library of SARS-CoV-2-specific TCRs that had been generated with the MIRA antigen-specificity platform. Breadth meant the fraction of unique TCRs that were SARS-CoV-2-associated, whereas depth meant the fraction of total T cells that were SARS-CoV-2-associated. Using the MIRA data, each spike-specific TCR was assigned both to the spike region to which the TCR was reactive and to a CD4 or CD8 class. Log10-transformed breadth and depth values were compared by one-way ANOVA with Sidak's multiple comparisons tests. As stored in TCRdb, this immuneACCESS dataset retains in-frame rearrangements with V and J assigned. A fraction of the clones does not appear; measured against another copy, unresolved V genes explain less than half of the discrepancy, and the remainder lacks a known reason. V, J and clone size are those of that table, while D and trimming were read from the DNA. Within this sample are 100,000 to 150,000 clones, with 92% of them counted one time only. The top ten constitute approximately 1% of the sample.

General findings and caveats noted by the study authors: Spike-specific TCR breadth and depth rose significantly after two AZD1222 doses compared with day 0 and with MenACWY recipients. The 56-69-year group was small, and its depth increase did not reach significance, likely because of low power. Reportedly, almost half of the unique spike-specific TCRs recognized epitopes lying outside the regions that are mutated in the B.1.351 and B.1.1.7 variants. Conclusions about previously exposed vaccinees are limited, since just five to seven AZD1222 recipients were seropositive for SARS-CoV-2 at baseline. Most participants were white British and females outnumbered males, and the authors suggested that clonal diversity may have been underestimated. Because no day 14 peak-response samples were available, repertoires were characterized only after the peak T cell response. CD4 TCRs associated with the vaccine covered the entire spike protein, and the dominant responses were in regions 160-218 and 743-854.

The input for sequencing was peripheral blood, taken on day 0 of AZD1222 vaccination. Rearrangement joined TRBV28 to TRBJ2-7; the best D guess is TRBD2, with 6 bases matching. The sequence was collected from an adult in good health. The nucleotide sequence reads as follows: TGTGCCAGCAGACTCGGCGGGGCCTTCGAGCAGTACTTC. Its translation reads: CASRLGGAFEQYF.